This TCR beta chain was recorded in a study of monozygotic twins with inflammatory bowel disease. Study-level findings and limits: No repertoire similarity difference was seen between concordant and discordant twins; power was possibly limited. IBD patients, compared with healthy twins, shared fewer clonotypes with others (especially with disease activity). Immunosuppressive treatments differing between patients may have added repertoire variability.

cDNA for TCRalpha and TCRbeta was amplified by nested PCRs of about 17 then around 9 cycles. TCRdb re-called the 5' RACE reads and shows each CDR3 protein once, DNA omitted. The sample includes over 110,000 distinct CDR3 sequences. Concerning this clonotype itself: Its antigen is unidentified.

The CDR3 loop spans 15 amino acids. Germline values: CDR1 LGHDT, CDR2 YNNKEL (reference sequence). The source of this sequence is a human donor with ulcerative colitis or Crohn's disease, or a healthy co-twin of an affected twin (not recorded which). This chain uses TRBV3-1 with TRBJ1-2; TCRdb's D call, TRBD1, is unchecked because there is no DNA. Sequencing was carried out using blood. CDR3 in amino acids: CASSQARQQGYGYTF.